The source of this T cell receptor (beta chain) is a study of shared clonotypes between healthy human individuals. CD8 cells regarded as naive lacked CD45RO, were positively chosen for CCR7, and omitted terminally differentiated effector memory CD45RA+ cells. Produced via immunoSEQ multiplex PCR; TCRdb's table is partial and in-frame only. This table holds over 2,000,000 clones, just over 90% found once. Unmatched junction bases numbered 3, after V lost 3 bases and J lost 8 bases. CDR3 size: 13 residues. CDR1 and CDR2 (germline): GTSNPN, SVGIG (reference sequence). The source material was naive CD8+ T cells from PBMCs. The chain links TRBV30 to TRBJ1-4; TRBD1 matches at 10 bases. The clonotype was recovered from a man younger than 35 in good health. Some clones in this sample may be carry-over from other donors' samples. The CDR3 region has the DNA TGTGCCTGGAGGACAGGGGGCCTCGAAAAACTGTTTTTT. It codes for CAWRTGGLEKLFF. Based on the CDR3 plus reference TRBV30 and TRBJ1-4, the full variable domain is SQTIHQWPATLVQPVGSPLSLECTVEGTSNPNLYWYRQAAGRGLQLLFYSVGIGQISSEVPQNLSASRPQDRQFILSSKKLLLSDSGFYLCAWRTGGLEKLFFGSGTQLSVL.